Each of the 30 T cell receptor beta chains below was sequenced from the same sample in a study of T-cell memory formation after mild COVID-19. TCRdb reprocessed the 5' RACE reads with MiXCR, giving one entry per CDR3 protein. The sample has roughly 300,000 distinct CDR3 sequences; 8% to 10% are singletons. Sequences were obtained from PBMCs or a T cell subset sorted from them (not recorded which). The receptor set was obtained from a man in his late teens or twenties who had mild COVID-19 (a few samples of this study predate the infection). Cell type and time point are not known.

This clonotype was found a few times. This chain joins TRBV28 and TRBJ2-1, with a possible D match to TRBD1 (6 bases). The CDR3 runs to 14 residues. The V and J ends lost 5 bases and 6 bases respectively, with 14 bases between them. Germline V lookup: CDR1 MDHEN, CDR2 SYDVKM. The CDR3 region has the DNA TGTGCCAGCAGTCCCCCCGACAGGCTCAATGAGCAGTTCTTC. It yields the protein CASSPPDRLNEQFF.

This clonotype was observed many times. The chain is built from TRBV5-1 and TRBJ1-4; a possible D gene is TRBD1 (6 bases). The CDR3 extends over 15 amino acids. V was pared by 7 bases and J by 7 bases, with 20 bases between. Germline V gene lookup returns CDR1 SGHRS and CDR2 YFSETQ. The CDR3 protein is CASGVTGARGEKLFF. CDR3 DNA: TGCGCCAGCGGGGTGACGGGGGCGAGAGGTGAAAAACTGTTTTTT.

This clonotype was observed many times. The chain employs TRBV7-8 and TRBJ2-5, with D unresolved. Germline V gene sequence: CDR1 SGHVS, CDR2 FQNEAQ. CDR3 length equals 14 residues. The V end was cut by 2 bases, the J end by 1 base, with 8 bases between. The CDR3 is CASSLLVPQETQYF. In nucleotides, the CDR3 is TGTGCCAGCAGCTTATTGGTCCCCCAAGAGACCCAGTACTTC. The full variable domain, completed using reference TRBV7-8 and TRBJ2-5, is GAGVSQSPRYKVAKRGQDVALRCDPISGHVSLFWYQQALGQGPEFLTYFQNEAQLDKSGLPSDRFFAERPEGSVSTLKIQRTQQEDSAVYLCASSLLVPQETQYFGPGTRLLVL.

This clonotype was counted only a few times. The rearrangement uses TRBV4-1 and TRBJ2-7; 10 bases line up with TRBD2. Germline V gene data show CDR1 as MGHRA and CDR2 as YSYEKL. J was trimmed by 3 bases and V by 5 bases; bases with no gene match: 4. The CDR3 spans 14 residues. The CDR3 reads CASSWRTSGYEQYV. The DNA for the CDR3 is TGCGCCAGCAGCTGGCGGACTAGCGGCTACGAGCAGTACGTC.

The DNA for the CDR3 is TGTGCCAGCATGAAACGCTTAGTGGCCAATGAGCAGTTCTTC. This sequence encodes CASMKRLVANEQFF. This chain links TRBV25-1 with TRBJ2-1, with D hard to call. The germline gives CDR1 MGHDK, CDR2 SYGVNS. The CDR3 has 14 amino acids. The V and J ends lost 7 bases and 6 bases respectively, with 16 bases between them.

The chain couples TRBV12-3 or TRBV12-4 to TRBJ2-1; D is unresolved. CDR3 length: 14 residues. Between the trimmed V and J ends, which lost 3 bases and 5 bases, there was a span of 11 bases. In DNA form, the CDR3 reads TGTGCCAGCAGTTTCTTACGACGGGACAATGAGCAGTTCTTC. Encoded protein: CASSFLRRDNEQFF.

A few counts support this clonotype. The chain carries TRBV5-4 and TRBJ2-3; 7 nucleotides align to TRBD1. The CDR3 has 14 residues. The J segment lost 0 bases and the V segment lost 5 bases, leaving 3 bases of the junction unmatched. Per the germline V gene, CDR1 is SGHNT and CDR2 is YYREEE (reference sequence). CDR3 sequence reads: CASRPGQSTDTQYF. The CDR3, as DNA: TGTGCCAGCAGACCGGGACAGAGCACAGATACGCAGTATTTT.

In this sample, this clonotype turned up a few times. The chain is built from TRBV6-1 and TRBJ1-1, with TRBD1 as a possible D gene (5 bases). The CDR3 loop spans 14 amino acids. Germline V CDR1 and CDR2: MNHNS, SASEGT. V was trimmed by 2 bases and J by 5 bases, leaving 12 bases between them. This CDR3 reads CASSERGRGTEAFF. The DNA for the CDR3 is TGTGCCAGCAGTGAAAGGGGCCGTGGGACTGAAGCTTTCTTT.

This clonotype has more than one count but fewer than ten. V gene TRBV4-2 combines with J gene TRBJ2-7; TRBD2 matches 7 bases. Trimming at V came to 1 base and at J to 1 base, leaving 4 bases not matched to a gene. This CDR3 contains 15 residues. Germline CDR1 LGHNA, CDR2 YNFKEQ. CDR3 sequence (DNA): TGTGCCAGCAGCCAAGTAGTGGGAGGGTCCTACGAGCAGTACTTC. Translation: CASSQVVGGSYEQYF.

This clonotype was recorded a few times. This rearrangement joins TRBV12-3 or TRBV12-4 to TRBJ2-3; maybe TRBD2 (6 bases). This CDR3 comprises 14 residues. Between the trimmed V and J ends, which lost 7 bases and 6 bases, there was a span of 17 bases. CDR3 loop: CASTQRGGEDTQYF. CDR3 nucleotides: TGTGCCAGCACCCAAAGGGGAGGAGAGGATACGCAGTATTTT.

J is TRBJ1-1 and V is TRBV19; D uncertain. Germline CDR1 and CDR2: LNHDA and SQIVND (reference sequence). The V end was cut by 5 bases, the J end by 8 bases, with 21 bases between. The CDR3 covers 15 residues. CDR3 region: CASSPRKIWPREAFF. CDR3 nucleotide sequence: TGTGCCAGTAGTCCCCGAAAAATTTGGCCCAGGGAAGCTTTCTTT.

V is TRBV4-1 and J is TRBJ1-6; weak D call: TRBD1 (5 bases). Germline CDR1 is MGHRA and CDR2 is YSYEKL. Trimming took off 2 bases at V and 2 bases at J, with 16 bases between the two ends. The CDR3 has 18 residues. CDR3 protein: CASSQRGRGVAYNSPLHF. In DNA, the CDR3 is TGCGCCAGCAGCCAACGGGGAAGAGGGGTCGCCTATAATTCACCCCTCCACTTT.

This clonotype was recorded a few times. In nucleotides, the CDR3 is TGCAGTGCTAGTAGGTCAGCAACCCAAGAGACCCAGTACTTC. As protein: CSASRSATQETQYF. V is TRBV20-1 and J is TRBJ2-5; D call uncertain. CDR3 size: 14 residues. Trimming removed 3 bases from V and 1 base from J, with 12 bases in between. Per the germline V gene, CDR1 is DFQATT and CDR2 is SNEGSKA (reference sequence).

This rearrangement joins TRBV20-1 to TRBJ2-1; D uncertain. This CDR3 has 11 amino acids. Trimming took 5 bases from V and 3 from J, leaving 5 bases between them. The germline CDR1 and CDR2 sequences are DFQATT and SNEGSKA (reference sequence). This CDR3 is CSALVYNEQFF. In nucleotides, the CDR3 is TGCAGTGCTCTCGTCTACAATGAGCAGTTCTTC.

The chain employs TRBV29-1 and TRBJ1-2, with D unclear. The CDR3 is 11 amino acids. Germline V gene lookup returns CDR1 SQVTM and CDR2 ANQGSEA. Trimming pared 3 bases from V and 3 bases from J, leaving 5 bases between. The CDR3 here is CSVETDYGYTF. CDR3 nucleotide sequence: TGCAGCGTTGAGACCGACTATGGCTACACCTTC.

V usage is TRBV28 and J usage is TRBJ1-2; weak D call: TRBD1 (6 bases). Between the trimmed V and J ends, which lost 4 bases and 7 bases, there was a span of 13 bases. The CDR3 is 13 amino acids. The germline CDR1 and CDR2 sequences are MDHEN and SYDVKM. The CDR3 is CASSSGQSPGYTF. The CDR3 nucleotides are TGTGCCAGCAGTTCTGGACAGTCTCCTGGCTACACCTTC.

The V and J genes are TRBV7-2 and TRBJ1-1; 10 bases map to TRBD1. The V gene end was trimmed by 6 bases and the J gene end by 5 bases; junction bases not matched to a gene: 9. The CDR3 contains 15 residues. Germline CDR1 and CDR2: SGHTA and FQGNSA. The CDR3 DNA is TGTGCCAGCAGATTAACGACAGGGGGCGAGACTGAAGCTTTCTTT. Translating gives CASRLTTGGETEAFF.

This clonotype was seen a few times. This chain links TRBV6-6 with TRBJ2-3; D call uncertain. Trimming stripped 7 bases from V and 2 bases from J, with 10 bases between. CDR3 length equals 13 residues. Germline values: CDR1 MNHNY, CDR2 SVGAGI (reference sequence). DNA of the CDR3: TGTGCCAGCAAACCCGCTGCCACAGATACGCAGTATTTT. Translation gives CASKPAATDTQYF.

In its sample, this clonotype was seen a few times. This chain joins TRBV15 and TRBJ2-1; 8 nucleotides match TRBD1. The CDR3 contains 14 residues. CDR1 is LNHNV, CDR2 YYDKDF, per germline (reference sequence). Trimming removed 0 bases from V and 14 bases from J; junction bases left unmatched: 9. For the CDR3, the DNA is TGTGCCACCAGCAGAGATGGGAGCGGACAGGGTGAGTTCTTC. Residues: CATSRDGSGQGEFF.

This clonotype was counted only a few times. The CDR3 reads CASSIDEGNSNQPQHF. DNA for the CDR3: TGTGCCAGTAGTATAGATGAGGGGAATAGCAATCAGCCCCAGCATTTT. The chain couples TRBV19 to TRBJ1-5; D is possibly TRBD1 (5 bases). Germline V gene lookup returns CDR1 LNHDA and CDR2 SQIVND (reference sequence). Trimming stripped 0 bases from V and 0 bases from J, with 9 bases between. This CDR3 has 16 amino acids.

The rearrangement joins TRBV4-3 to TRBJ1-1, with no clear D. Germline CDR1 and CDR2: LGHNA and YSLEER. Trimming shortened V by 0 bases and J by 4 bases, and 12 bases separated the two germline ends. The CDR3 is 15 residues long. The CDR3 loop is CASSQDNGRSTEAFF. As DNA, the CDR3 is TGCGCCAGCAGCCAAGACAATGGACGGAGCACTGAAGCTTTCTTT.

This clonotype came up a few times. The J gene is TRBJ2-3, the V gene TRBV10-3; 9 bases fit TRBD1. The length of the CDR3 is 14 residues. The ends lost 8 bases at V and 2 bases at J; junction bases unmatched: 5. Per germline, CDR1 ENHRY and CDR2 SYGVKD. Here the CDR3 reads CAIGDREFTDTQYF. The CDR3 DNA sequence: TGTGCCATCGGGGACAGGGAATTCACAGATACGCAGTATTTT.

This clonotype was detected only a few times. The CDR3 reads CASGAGGHTDTQYF. CDR3 DNA: TGTGCCAGCGGGGCCGGGGGGCACACAGATACGCAGTATTTT. The J gene is TRBJ2-3, the V gene TRBV6-4, with D possibly TRBD2 on 7 matching bases. With 8 bases removed from V and 2 bases from J, the gap between germline ends came to 14 bases. In germline, CDR1 is MRHNA, CDR2 SNTAGT. There are 14 residues in the CDR3.

This clonotype has ten or more counts. V and J are TRBV2 and TRBJ2-5; D is possibly TRBD1 (6 bases). Trimming took off 3 bases at V and 4 bases at J, with 6 bases between the two ends. Germline V gene sequence: CDR1 SNHLY, CDR2 FYNNEI. This CDR3 spans 12 amino acids. CDR3 DNA: TGTGCCAGCAGTGACAGGGGAGAGACCCAGTACTTC. Its translation is CASSDRGETQYF.

This chain links TRBV19 with TRBJ2-2; D unresolved. CDR1 is LNHDA and CDR2 is SQIVND in the germline V gene (reference sequence). There are 11 residues in the CDR3. V was trimmed by 6 bases and J by 4 bases, leaving 3 bases between them. The CDR3: CASRLTGELFF. CDR3 nucleotide sequence: TGTGCCAGTAGACTCACCGGGGAGCTGTTTTTT. The full variable domain, in which reference TRBV19 and TRBJ2-2 provide the parts outside the CDR3, is DGGITQSPKYLFRKEGQNVTLSCEQNLNHDAMYWYRQDPGQGLRLIYYSQIVNDFQKGDIAEGYSVSREKKESFPLTVTSAQKNPTAFYLCASRLTGELFFGEGSRLTVL.

About this clonotype itself: A read error may account for a junction end that differs from germline. This chain connects TRBV5-4 to TRBJ1-3, with D perhaps TRBD1 (5 bases). Germline V CDR1 and CDR2: SGHNT, YYREEE (reference sequence). The CDR3 is 15 residues long. CDR3 nucleotides: TGTGCCAACAGCCGAACCGGGGCGAAGGGAAACACCATATATTTT. Its protein product is CANSRTGAKGNTIYF. The whole variable domain, filled in from reference TRBV5-4 and TRBJ1-3, reads ETGVTQSPTHLIKTRGQQVTLRCSSQSGHNTVSWYQQALGQGPQFIFQYYREEENGRGNFPPRFSGLQFPNYSSELNVNALELDDSALYLCANSRTGAKGNTIYFGEGSWLTVV.

There are a few counts of this clonotype. The gene calls are TRBV27 and TRBJ2-7; possibly TRBD1 for D (6 bases). The ends were cut back, 3 bases at V and 4 bases at J, with 13 bases in the middle. The CDR3 extends over 14 amino acids. Per the germline V gene, CDR1 is MNHEY and CDR2 is SMNVEV (reference sequence). The CDR3 sequence is CASSFSGTRYEQYF. DNA for the CDR3: TGTGCCAGCAGTTTCTCGGGGACAAGATACGAGCAGTACTTC.

The chain carries TRBV9 and TRBJ2-5; D possibly corresponds to TRBD1 (6 bases). The CDR3 totals 15 residues. V lost 3 bases to trimming and J lost 2 bases, with 14 bases between them. The germline V gene has CDR1 SGDLS and CDR2 YYNGEE. In DNA, the CDR3 is TGTGCCAGCAGCGGACCGGGACACCGACAAGAGACCCAGTACTTC. Translated: CASSGPGHRQETQYF.

Many counts were recorded for this clonotype. V gene TRBV5-1 combines with J gene TRBJ2-3; TRBD2 might be the D (6 bases). The CDR3 covers 17 residues. The germline gives CDR1 SGHRS, CDR2 YFSETQ. Trimming took off 3 bases at V and 0 bases at J, with 17 bases between the two ends. The chain's CDR3 is CASSWTLAGGSTDTQYF. CDR3 coding DNA: TGCGCCAGCAGCTGGACCTTAGCCGGGGGAAGCACAGATACGCAGTATTTT.

This clonotype turned up a few times. The rearrangement uses TRBV20-1 and TRBJ2-4, with D hard to call. V dropped 3 bases and J dropped 3 bases, with 9 bases sitting between them. CDR1 is DFQATT and CDR2 is SNEGSKA in the germline V gene (reference sequence). The CDR3 spans 13 residues. The CDR3 DNA reads TGCAGTGCTAGGGAATCGGGCAAAAACATTCAGTACTTC. It codes for CSARESGKNIQYF.